The TCR beta chain described here comes from a study of blood T cell repertoires in COVID-19. About the research overall: Researchers got acute and convalescent COVID-19 samples from the United States, Italy and Spain. Sample material is recorded as cDNA or gDNA derived from T cells, B-cell-depleted T cells, or PBMCs.

Authors' data handling: Scientists estimated how many nucleated cells there were by amplifying reference gene primers. Measured with immunoSEQ multiplex PCR; TCRdb has only the in-frame clones, and not every one. Clone size and V and J calls were adopted from that table, with D and trimming inferred from the DNA. The sample yields 59,000 or so clones, around 82% seen once. CDR3 length: 12 residues. The chain joins TRBV21-1 to TRBJ1-2. TRBV21-1 is annotated as a pseudogene. Sequencing input: peripheral blood. The source is a man aged 60 to 69 with acute or convalescent COVID-19. The CDR3 bases are TGTGCCAGCGGAGGACTGAGCTATGGCTACACCTTC. This translates into CASGGLSYGYTF.